The 25 T cell receptor beta chains below come from one sample, sequenced in a study of cytomegalovirus exposure and HLA in healthy donors. Both 60 Vbeta primers and 13 Jbeta primers went into the PCR. The data were produced by immunoSEQ multiplex PCR, yet TCRdb's version contains in-frame clones alone and is incomplete. This sample carries roughly 49,000 clones, around 85% of them seen once, and the ten largest clones take approximately 2.3%. The sample taken for sequencing was PBMCs. The receptor source for this set is a boy younger than 18 in good health and CMV-seropositive.

The chain joins TRBV5-8 to TRBJ1-5; D is unresolved. Looked up from germline, CDR1 is SGHTS and CDR2 is YDEGEE. The CDR3 totals 16 residues. V lost 0 bases and J lost 4, with 14 bases in between. The CDR3: CASSLASSRKNQPQHF. The CDR3 region has the DNA TGTGCCAGCAGCTTGGCCAGTTCACGAAAAAATCAGCCCCAGCATTTT.

V is TRBV10-2 and J is TRBJ1-6; no clear D. Trimming took 6 bases from V and 6 from J, leaving 12 bases between them. The CDR3 runs 14 residues. Germline CDR1 reads WSHSY; CDR2 reads SAAADI. For the CDR3, the DNA is TGCGCCAGCAGATTTGGGCAGATTAATTCACCCCTCCACTTT. Its translation: CASRFGQINSPLHF.

The chain recombines TRBV5-1 with TRBJ2-7, with 9 bases identical to TRBD2. Germline trimming cut 2 bases from V and 2 bases from J; bases unmatched to any gene: 2. The CDR3 is 14 amino acids. Germline values: CDR1 SGHRS, CDR2 YFSETQ. CDR3 protein: CASSLGTSTYEQYF. The CDR3 DNA follows: TGCGCCAGCAGCTTAGGGACTAGCACCTACGAGCAGTACTTC.

This clone was detected a few times. The V call is TRBV2, the J call TRBJ2-3; the match to TRBD2 covers 8 bases. Trimming at V came to 6 bases and at J to 6 bases, leaving 11 bases not matched to a gene. This CDR3 is 15 amino acids long. Germline assignment: CDR1 SNHLY and CDR2 FYNNEI. This CDR3 reads CASRATSGGRDTQYF. The CDR3 nucleotides read TGTGCCAGCAGGGCCACAAGCGGGGGTAGGGATACGCAGTATTTT. The full variable domain, completed using reference TRBV2 and TRBJ2-3, is EPEVTQTPSHQVTQMGQEVILRCVPISNHLYFYWYRQILGQKVEFLVSFYNNEISEKSEIFDDQFSVERPDGSNFTLKIRSTKLEDSAMYFCASRATSGGRDTQYFGPGTRLTVL.

This clone has a handful of counts. One junction end does not reproduce the germline sequence, and a read error may be involved. The V gene is TRBV10-2, the J gene TRBJ2-5; tentatively, D is TRBD2 (5 bases). The CDR3 length is 14 residues. Germline V gene lookup returns CDR1 WSHSY and CDR2 SAAADI. CDR3 sequence: CASCDREIQETQYF. As DNA, the CDR3 is TGCGCCAGCTGTGATCGGGAAATCCAAGAGACCCAGTACTTC.

The sample holds a few counts of this clone. The genes are TRBV5-6 and TRBJ2-3, with no clear D. CDR3 length: 14 amino acids. V gave up 0 bases and J gave up 6 bases, with 11 bases separating them. Germline lookup yields CDR1 SGHDT and CDR2 YYEEEE. For the CDR3, the DNA is TGTGCCAGCAGCTTGGCCTCTACCCCGGATACGCAGTATTTT. It codes for CASSLASTPDTQYF.

This clone was counted only a few times. This sequence joins TRBV5-1 and TRBJ2-7; TRBD2 is a possible D gene (5 bases). Germline CDR1 SGHRS, CDR2 YFSETQ. Trimming shortened V by 0 bases and J by 6 bases, and 19 bases separated the two germline ends. The CDR3 runs 16 residues. Here the CDR3 DNA reads TGCGCCAGCAGCTTGGCCATCTTTACAGAAGGAGGCGAGCAGTACTTC. Protein sequence: CASSLAIFTEGGEQYF.

The chain couples TRBV27 to TRBJ1-5, with TRBD1 as a possible D gene (5 bases). The CDR3 covers 15 residues. The germline V gene encodes CDR1 MNHEY and CDR2 SMNVEV (reference sequence). The V gene lost 6 bases and the J gene lost 10 bases, with 22 bases spanning the gap. The CDR3 nucleotides read TGTGCCAGCAGCTCTGCAGGACCTGGAGGGGCACCCCAGCATTTT. Translating it yields CASSSAGPGGAPQHF.

The CDR3 reads CASSLGLSGDEKLFF. The CDR3, as DNA: TGTGCCAGCAGCTTAGGATTGTCAGGGGACGAAAAACTGTTTTTT. The chain uses TRBV11-2 and TRBJ1-4, with D perhaps matching TRBD1 (6 bases). CDR3 length equals 15 residues. V was clipped by 1 base and J by 8 bases, with 14 bases between them. CDR1 is SGHAT, CDR2 FQNNGV, per germline.

The chain combines TRBV6-5 with TRBJ2-5; the D gene is possibly TRBD2 (5 bases). TRBJ2-7 explains the end of the DNA better; the J call may be wrong. Germline V gene lookup returns CDR1 MNHEY and CDR2 SVGAGI. The CDR3 covers 12 residues. CDR3 in DNA: TGTGCCAGCAGTGCACGGGGATACGAGCAGTACTTC. Translation gives CASSARGYEQYF.

This clone was detected only once. The genes are TRBV5-6 and TRBJ2-7; the match to TRBD1 covers 9 bases. V lost 4 bases and J lost 3; bases outside the gene matches: 14. This CDR3 is 17 amino acids long. The germline V gene has CDR1 SGHDT and CDR2 YYEEEE. In nucleotides, the CDR3 is TGTGCCAGCAGCGTGTACTCCGGGACAGGGAGAGTCTACGAGCAGTACTTC. Translated, it gives CASSVYSGTGRVYEQYF.

The V gene is TRBV7-2, the J gene TRBJ1-1; D not resolved. The CDR3 totals 14 residues. Germline CDR1 and CDR2: SGHTA and FQGNSA. V was pared by 2 bases and J by 4 bases, with 11 bases between. The CDR3 sequence is CASSLLGGVTEAFF. The CDR3 DNA sequence: TGTGCCAGCAGCTTATTGGGAGGCGTCACTGAAGCTTTCTTT.

The genes are TRBV6-6 and TRBJ2-7; D remains ambiguous. The germline CDR1 and CDR2 sequences are MNHNY and SVGAGI (reference sequence). Trimming removed 0 bases at V and 3 bases at J, with 9 bases between. This CDR3 is 14 amino acids long. CDR3 sequence (DNA): TGTGCCAGCAGTTACTCGAGAAGTAGCTACGAGCAGTACTTC. Translation gives CASSYSRSSYEQYF.

V usage is TRBV5-1 and J usage is TRBJ2-5, with 10 nucleotides matching TRBD1. With V trimmed by 5 bases and J by 5 bases, 3 bases remained unmatched. This CDR3 is built from 13 residues. Germline CDR1 reads SGHRS; CDR2 reads YFSETQ. CDR3 sequence (DNA): TGCGCCAGCAGTAGACAGGGGGCGGAGACCCAGTACTTC. This gives the protein CASSRQGAETQYF.

The chain carries TRBV13 and TRBJ2-7, with 7 bases identical to TRBD1. J was trimmed by 4 bases and V by 6 bases; bases with no gene match: 6. CDR1 is PRHDT, CDR2 FYEKMQ, per germline (reference sequence). The CDR3 extends over 13 amino acids. The DNA of the CDR3 is TGTGCCAGCAGACGACAGGGAGAGTACGAGCAGTACTTC. Encoded protein: CASRRQGEYEQYF.

The chain combines TRBV5-1 with TRBJ2-4; 9 bases are shared with TRBD1. The germline gives CDR1 SGHRS, CDR2 YFSETQ. The CDR3 is made up of 15 amino acids. V lost 4 bases, J lost 7 bases, and 9 bases stayed unmatched. The chain's CDR3 is CASSPQSDRGNIQYF. The CDR3 DNA reads TGCGCCAGCAGCCCACAATCTGACAGGGGGAACATTCAGTACTTC.

The chain joins TRBV6-6 to TRBJ1-2, with D perhaps matching TRBD1 (5 bases). V lost 5 bases to trimming and J lost 8 bases, with 18 bases between them. The CDR3 spans 14 residues. CDR1 is MNHNY and CDR2 is SVGAGI in the germline V gene (reference sequence). Written as DNA, the CDR3 is TGTGCCAGCAGTCCCGGGACTTGGGAGGGGGGCTACACCTTC. It is translated as CASSPGTWEGGYTF.

In its sample, this clone was seen a few times. J is TRBJ1-1 and V is TRBV7-2, with 8 bases matching TRBD1. CDR1 is SGHTA and CDR2 is FQGNSA in the germline V gene. The CDR3 totals 18 residues. V lost 4 bases, J lost 0 bases, and 13 bases stayed unmatched. CDR3 DNA: TGTGCCAGCAGCTCCTGGACAGGGCCAACTATAATGAACACTGAAGCTTTCTTT. Its protein is CASSSWTGPTIMNTEAFF.

The J gene is TRBJ2-1, the V gene TRBV11-2; 8 nucleotides align to TRBD1. The germline V gene encodes CDR1 SGHAT and CDR2 FQNNGV. The CDR3 runs 15 residues. Unmatched junction bases numbered 4, after V lost 5 bases and J lost 1 base. The CDR3 bases are TGTGCCAGCAGCCTTAACAGGGGGTCCTACAATGAGCAGTTCTTC. Translated: CASSLNRGSYNEQFF.

The chain recombines TRBV9 with TRBJ2-6; 11 nucleotides agree with TRBD1. Trimming took 3 bases from V and 0 from J; bases not matched to a gene: 2. The CDR3 has 17 amino acids. Germline V gene lookup returns CDR1 SGDLS and CDR2 YYNGEE. The CDR3 sequence is CASSAGTGGSGANVLTF. Here the CDR3 DNA reads TGTGCCAGCAGCGCCGGGACAGGGGGCTCTGGGGCCAACGTCCTGACTTTC. The whole variable domain, filled in from reference TRBV9 and TRBJ2-6, reads DSGVTQTPKHLITATGQRVTLRCSPRSGDLSVYWYQQSLDQGLQFLIQYYNGEERAKGNILERFSAQQFPDLHSELNLSSLELGDSALYFCASSAGTGGSGANVLTFGAGSRLTVL.

This clone was detected only once. The chain couples TRBV19 to TRBJ2-5, with no clear D. The CDR3 sequence is 13 residues long. Germline V gene sequence: CDR1 LNHDA, CDR2 SQIVND (reference sequence). The ends were cut back, 1 base at V and 4 bases at J, with 7 bases in the middle. CDR3 nucleotide sequence: TGTGCCAGTAGTATAGGAGCGAGAGAGACCCAGTACTTC. Translated, it gives CASSIGARETQYF.

The sample holds one count of this clone. The J gene is TRBJ2-3, the V gene TRBV6-5; D uncertain. The length of the CDR3 is 16 residues. Germline assignment: CDR1 MNHEY and CDR2 SVGAGI. V was pared by 4 bases and J by 0 bases, with 14 bases between. The CDR3 DNA reads TGTGCCAGCAGTTCACAGACCGTATCTAGCACAGATACGCAGTATTTT. Amino acids: CASSSQTVSSTDTQYF.

J is TRBJ2-2 and V is TRBV7-2; D gene unclear. V gave up 2 bases and J gave up 9 bases, with 7 bases separating them. CDR1 is SGHTA, CDR2 FQGNSA, per germline. CDR3 length equals 12 residues. The CDR3 region is CASSLILRELFF. As DNA, the CDR3 is TGTGCCAGCAGCTTAATCCTTCGGGAGCTGTTTTTT.

The genes are TRBV9 and TRBJ2-5, with 9 positions matching TRBD1. The CDR3 contains 14 residues. V shed 4 bases and J 4 bases; nucleotides not matched to a gene: 5. CDR1 and CDR2 from the germline V gene are SGDLS and YYNGEE. The CDR3 DNA sequence: TGTGCCAGCAGCAGGGACAGGGAGGGAGAGACCCAGTACTTC. Protein sequence: CASSRDREGETQYF.

J is TRBJ1-2 and V is TRBV29-1, with 9 bases identical to TRBD1. Unmatched junction bases numbered 16, after V lost 2 bases and J lost 6 bases. Germline V lookup: CDR1 SQVTM, CDR2 ANQGSEA. This CDR3 comprises 17 residues. The CDR3 protein is CSVEFRRGTGIVHGYTF. CDR3 in DNA: TGCAGCGTTGAATTTAGGAGGGGGACAGGGATTGTCCATGGCTACACCTTC.